The present T cell receptor (beta chain) was sequenced within a study of CD8+CD57+ T cells in acquired aplastic anemia. Across the whole study: Sorted CD4+ and CD8+ cells yielded about 3 ug of DNA on average. In CD4+ cells, healthy donors produced an average of around 10 million reads.

Many counts were recorded for this clonotype. What it binds is unknown. General study results and limits: Patients versus controls showed no significant CD8+ Simpson's diversity difference.

CDR3 length equals 17 residues. The junction had 13 bases not matched to a gene; V was cut back by 3 bases and J by 5 bases. The germline V gene encodes CDR1 SGHRS and CDR2 YFSETQ. Profiling that covered TCR beta VDJ and CDR3 relied on genomic DNA as its template. Each CDR3 protein gets one entry after TCRdb re-called the reads with MiXCR. Of 400,000 to 500,000 distinct CDR3 sequences in the sample, 65% to 80% are singletons; the top ten hold 4%. The source is a human donor in good health, serving as a control. Sequenced input: sorted CD4+, CD8+, or CD8+CD57+ T cells (not recorded which) from PBMCs. The chain carries TRBV5-1 and TRBJ2-3; 9 bases agree with TRBD2. CDR3 bases: TGCGCCAGCAGCTCCACTACGGGCGGGGGGGCCAGAGATACGCAGTATTTT. Translated, it gives CASSSTTGGGARDTQYF.